Below, 29 T cell receptor beta chains from the same sample are listed, as sequenced in a study of cytomegalovirus exposure and HLA in healthy donors. The PCR ran on 60 Vbeta and 13 Jbeta primers. Method: immunoSEQ multiplex PCR; TCRdb's copy keeps in-frame clones and lacks some. Among 100,000 to 150,000 clones listed, around two thirds were seen once. The sequenced sample consisted of PBMCs. Receptor source: a man between 60 and 70 years old in good health and CMV-seropositive.

This clone was counted a few times. The chain couples TRBV6-4 to TRBJ1-1; D uncertain. This CDR3 comprises 14 residues. Germline CDR1 is MRHNA and CDR2 is SNTAGT. Trimming removed 6 bases from V and 1 base from J, with 12 bases in between. CDR3 in amino acids: CASRTDIKNTEAFF. The CDR3 region has the DNA TGTGCCAGCAGAACAGATATTAAGAACACTGAAGCTTTCTTT.

V is TRBV6-5 and J is TRBJ1-2, with 7 nucleotides matching TRBD1. The trim removed 6 bases at V and 4 bases at J, leaving 8 bases unmatched. CDR3 size: 14 residues. In germline, CDR1 is MNHEY, CDR2 SVGAGI. The CDR3 bases are TGTGCCAGCAGCCCCGGGGACAGAGCCTATGGCTACACCTTC. It is translated as CASSPGDRAYGYTF.

This chain connects TRBV29-1 to TRBJ2-5; TRBD2 aligns across 8 bases. The CDR3 loop spans 12 amino acids. V lost 3 bases, J lost 3 bases, and 0 bases stayed unmatched. Germline V CDR1 and CDR2: SQVTM, ANQGSEA. The DNA of the CDR3 is TGCAGCGTTGAGCGGGGGGAAGAGACCCAGTACTTC. Protein sequence: CSVERGEETQYF.

This chain joins TRBV5-6 and TRBJ2-1; D perhaps matches TRBD1 (5 bases). CDR1 is SGHDT, CDR2 YYEEEE, per germline. V lost 1 base and J lost 5, with 13 bases in between. This CDR3 has 15 amino acids. The CDR3 is CASSLRGKLNNEQFF. The CDR3 region has the DNA TGTGCCAGCAGCTTGAGGGGAAAGCTCAACAATGAGCAGTTCTTC.

The genes are TRBV6-1 and TRBJ1-1; D remains ambiguous. The germline V and J ends were trimmed by 8 bases and 12 bases, with 19 bases remaining between them. Per germline, CDR1 MNHNS and CDR2 SASEGT. The CDR3 is made up of 12 amino acids. The CDR3 protein is CASVSGFVITFF. The CDR3 DNA sequence: TGTGCCAGCGTTTCCGGGTTTGTGATAACTTTCTTT.

This clone was counted only a few times. V usage is TRBV7-3 and J usage is TRBJ1-2; no firm D call. Trimming took 5 bases from V and 8 from J, leaving 24 bases between them. CDR1 SGHTA and CDR2 FQGTGA come from the germline V gene. CDR3 length equals 16 residues. The CDR3 spells CASSGNAVGSVEGYTF. Here the CDR3 DNA reads TGTGCCAGCAGCGGAAATGCGGTAGGATCCGTGGAGGGCTACACCTTC.

The V gene is TRBV5-1, the J gene TRBJ2-7; 11 bases line up with TRBD2. V shed 4 bases and J 4 bases; nucleotides not matched to a gene: 7. The CDR3 runs to 15 residues. The V gene's germline CDR1 is SGHRS and CDR2 YFSETQ. In DNA, the CDR3 is TGCGCCAGCAGCGTAGCGGGGGGGCCTGGGTACGAGCAGTACTTC. It yields the protein CASSVAGGPGYEQYF.

Only a few counts were recorded for this clone. The rearrangement joins TRBV6-1 to TRBJ1-1; D is unresolved. Trimming removed 1 base from V and 6 bases from J, with 9 bases in between. Per the germline V gene, CDR1 is MNHNS and CDR2 is SASEGT. The CDR3 runs 13 residues. The CDR3 here is CASSEEALAEAFF. The CDR3 coding sequence is TGTGCCAGCAGTGAAGAGGCTCTAGCTGAAGCTTTCTTT.

This clone has just a few counts. CDR3 amino acids: CASTLGQVTDTQYF. DNA of the CDR3: TGCGCCAGCACCCTCGGACAGGTCACAGATACGCAGTATTTT. The genes are TRBV5-1 and TRBJ2-3; 7 nucleotides align to TRBD1. Trimming at V came to 6 bases and at J to 2 bases, leaving 6 bases not matched to a gene. CDR3 length: 14 residues. Germline-derived CDR1 and CDR2 are SGHRS and YFSETQ.

Only one count was recorded for this clone. The V call is TRBV5-1, the J call TRBJ1-4; 7 bases are a match to TRBD1. The germline V gene encodes CDR1 SGHRS and CDR2 YFSETQ. CDR3 length: 13 residues. J gave up 7 bases and V 3 bases, and 3 bases lay outside the gene matches. The CDR3 region is CASSSPGGEKLFF. CDR3 DNA sequence: TGCGCCAGCAGCTCCCCAGGGGGTGAAAAACTGTTTTTT.

This clone was picked up one time. This chain uses TRBV19 with TRBJ2-3; 7 positions match TRBD2. CDR1 and CDR2 (germline): LNHDA, SQIVND (reference sequence). The V gene end was trimmed by 5 bases and the J gene end by 4 bases; junction bases not matched to a gene: 6. The CDR3 is 14 residues long. Here the CDR3 reads CASSYGRESDTQYF. Written as DNA, the CDR3 is TGTGCCAGTAGTTATGGGAGGGAATCAGATACGCAGTATTTT.

This clone was detected only a few times. The rearrangement links TRBV2 to TRBJ2-1; 9 nucleotides agree with TRBD2. The V segment lost 8 bases and the J segment 2 bases; nucleotides outside the gene matches: 1. Looked up from germline, CDR1 is SNHLY and CDR2 is FYNNEI. CDR3 length equals 13 residues. CDR3: CASLAGAYNEQFF. CDR3 nucleotides: TGTGCCAGCTTAGCGGGAGCCTACAATGAGCAGTTCTTC.

The chain links TRBV7-8 to TRBJ2-7, with 7 bases fitting TRBD1. J gave up 1 base and V 4 bases, and 7 bases lay outside the gene matches. Germline CDR1 SGHVS, CDR2 FQNEAQ. This CDR3 region has 15 residues. CDR3 nucleotide sequence: TGTGCCAGCAGCTACAGGGGTGGACGGTCCTACGAGCAGTACTTC. Protein product: CASSYRGGRSYEQYF. The variable domain in full, completed from reference TRBV7-8 and TRBJ2-7, reads GAGVSQSPRYKVAKRGQDVALRCDPISGHVSLFWYQQALGQGPEFLTYFQNEAQLDKSGLPSDRFFAERPEGSVSTLKIQRTQQEDSAVYLCASSYRGGRSYEQYFGPGTRLTVT.

This clone showed up just once. The chain recombines TRBV6-1 with TRBJ1-5; possible D gene TRBD1, 6 bases. This CDR3 contains 13 residues. The germline gives CDR1 MNHNS, CDR2 SASEGT. V gave up 6 bases and J gave up 6 bases, with 12 bases separating them. In nucleotides, the CDR3 is TGTGCCAGCAGCCCCGGGACATCTCAGCCCCAGCATTTT. It codes for CASSPGTSQPQHF.

The J gene is TRBJ2-3, the V gene TRBV12-5; TRBD2 aligns across 7 bases. Germline trimming cut 6 bases from V and 11 bases from J; bases unmatched to any gene: 8. The CDR3 extends over 12 amino acids. The germline CDR1 and CDR2 sequences are LGHNT and FRNRAP. The CDR3 loop reads CASGTLWGGQYF. The CDR3 nucleotides read TGTGCTAGTGGAACCCTTTGGGGGGGGCAGTATTTT.

The chain joins TRBV2 to TRBJ2-3, with D unresolved. The CDR3 extends over 12 amino acids. Germline assignment: CDR1 SNHLY and CDR2 FYNNEI. Trimming took off 2 bases at V and 3 bases at J, with 3 bases between the two ends. CDR3 residues: CASSEQTDTQYF. The CDR3 DNA is TGTGCCAGCAGTGAACAGACAGATACGCAGTATTTT.

The chain carries TRBV2 and TRBJ2-3, with TRBD2 identical over 12 bases. There are 18 residues in the CDR3. V lost 5 bases to trimming and J lost 0 bases; unmatched junction nucleotides: 9. CDR1 and CDR2 from the germline V gene are SNHLY and FYNNEI. The CDR3 nucleotides read TGTGCCAGCAGTTTAGGACTAGCGGGGCAAACTAGCACAGATACGCAGTATTTT. Its protein product is CASSLGLAGQTSTDTQYF.

The V and J genes are TRBV29-1 and TRBJ1-5; no clear D. The CDR3 loop spans 13 amino acids. The germline V and J ends were trimmed by 5 bases and 6 bases, with 14 bases remaining between them. Germline CDR1 and CDR2: SQVTM and ANQGSEA. The CDR3 region has the DNA TGCAGCGTTCTTGTGCGGGGTCGTCAGCCCCAGCATTTT. Protein sequence: CSVLVRGRQPQHF.

This clone was observed a handful of times. The CDR3 here is CASSGLTSGASTDTQYF. The CDR3 nucleotides are TGCGCCAGCAGCGGACTGACTAGCGGCGCTAGCACAGATACGCAGTATTTT. This sequence joins TRBV5-1 and TRBJ2-3; 9 bases fit TRBD2. The CDR3 is 17 amino acids. J gave up 0 bases and V 4 bases, and 9 bases lay outside the gene matches. CDR1 and CDR2 (germline): SGHRS, YFSETQ.

The chain links TRBV2 to TRBJ1-5; 7 nucleotides line up with TRBD1. V was clipped by 7 bases and J by 5 bases; unmatched bases: 2. The CDR3 totals 12 residues. In germline, CDR1 is SNHLY, CDR2 FYNNEI. CDR3 sequence reads: CASNTGDQPQHF. The CDR3 DNA is TGTGCCAGCAACACAGGGGATCAGCCCCAGCATTTT.

The chain is built from TRBV10-3 and TRBJ2-5, with D possibly matching TRBD1 (5 bases). The length of the CDR3 is 14 residues. The germline V gene has CDR1 ENHRY and CDR2 SYGVKD. The V and J ends lost 3 bases and 5 bases respectively, with 13 bases between them. CDR3 residues: CAISDQGLGETQYF. CDR3 coding DNA: TGTGCCATCAGTGACCAGGGATTGGGGGAGACCCAGTACTTC.

The chain carries TRBV23-1 and TRBJ1-2, with D uncertain. TRBV23-1 is treated as an ORF (open reading frame) with a function not yet certain. The CDR3 consists of 15 residues. V was clipped by 5 bases and J by 4 bases, with 17 bases between them. As DNA, the CDR3 is TGCGCCAGCAGTTTTTTGCTCGACGGCGGCTATGGCTACACCTTC. Residues: CASSFLLDGGYGYTF.

This chain links TRBV28 with TRBJ2-4, with TRBD1 matching 10 bases. The CDR3 is 17 residues long. The V and J ends lost 2 bases and 1 base, in that order; junction bases with no gene match: 5. Germline CDR1 MDHEN, CDR2 SYDVKM. The CDR3 DNA sequence: TGTGCCAGCAGTTTACTCGGACAGGGGGATGCCAAAAACATTCAGTACTTC. Amino acid sequence: CASSLLGQGDAKNIQYF. The full variable domain, in which reference TRBV28 and TRBJ2-4 provide the parts outside the CDR3, is DVKVTQSSRYLVKRTGEKVFLECVQDMDHENMFWYRQDPGLGLRLIYFSYDVKMKEKGDIPEGYSVSREKKERFSLILESASTNQTSMYLCASSLLGQGDAKNIQYFGAGTRLSVL.

This clone has only a few counts. This rearrangement joins TRBV19 to TRBJ1-5; 10 bases fit TRBD1. The CDR3 totals 16 residues. Unmatched junction bases numbered 7, after V lost 0 bases and J lost 8 bases. Germline CDR1 and CDR2: LNHDA and SQIVND (reference sequence). CDR3 bases: TGTGCCAGTAGTATAGAGACGGGACAGGGGAGGAAGCCCCAGCATTTT. It is translated as CASSIETGQGRKPQHF.

This rearrangement joins TRBV5-1 to TRBJ1-6; TRBD1 might be the D (5 bases). Germline CDR1 SGHRS, CDR2 YFSETQ. The CDR3 sequence is 16 residues long. V lost 0 bases to trimming and J lost 8 bases, with 15 bases between them. The CDR3 here is CASSLAPGRSDSPLHF. CDR3 in DNA: TGCGCCAGCAGCTTGGCCCCAGGGCGCAGTGATTCACCCCTCCACTTT.

The chain joins TRBV9 to TRBJ1-1; 7 nucleotides agree with TRBD1. The CDR3 has 14 residues. The V gene's germline CDR1 is SGDLS and CDR2 YYNGEE. V trimming: 3 bases; J trimming: 11 bases; junction bases outside the gene matches: 13. CDR3 nucleotide sequence: TGTGCCAGCAGCGAGGGGAAAGAGGGGGCGGGGGCTTTCTTT. It encodes CASSEGKEGAGAFF.

The chain joins TRBV9 to TRBJ2-3, with 7 nucleotides matching TRBD2. From germline, CDR1 is SGDLS and CDR2 YYNGEE. This CDR3 region has 17 residues. Trimming cost V 2 bases and J 2 bases; bases outside gene matches: 11. CDR3 protein: CASSVSLGAGDTDTQYF. The CDR3 coding sequence is TGTGCCAGCAGCGTCTCCCTAGGGGCGGGGGACACAGATACGCAGTATTTT. Together with reference TRBV9 and TRBJ2-3, the CDR3 gives the full variable domain: DSGVTQTPKHLITATGQRVTLRCSPRSGDLSVYWYQQSLDQGLQFLIQYYNGEERAKGNILERFSAQQFPDLHSELNLSSLELGDSALYFCASSVSLGAGDTDTQYFGPGTRLTVL.

This chain uses TRBV4-1 with TRBJ2-7; tentatively, D is TRBD1 (6 bases). V was pared by 5 bases and J by 6 bases, with 14 bases between. The length of the CDR3 is 13 residues. Germline-derived CDR1 and CDR2 are MGHRA and YSYEKL. The CDR3 sequence is CASSLQGSGEQYF. In DNA, the CDR3 is TGCGCCAGCAGCTTACAGGGTTCAGGCGAGCAGTACTTC.

This clone came up a few times. The chain is built from TRBV5-1 and TRBJ2-5; unclear D gene. The germline CDR1 and CDR2 sequences are SGHRS and YFSETQ. This CDR3 contains 15 residues. V was cut by 0 bases and J by 9 bases, with 18 bases left in between. The CDR3 protein is CASSLGVQVGLSQYF. The CDR3 nucleotides are TGCGCCAGCAGCTTGGGCGTCCAGGTGGGTCTGTCCCAGTACTTC.